Listed here are 32 T cell receptor beta chains from one sample, sequenced in a study of blood T cell repertoires in COVID-19. Clones were read by immunoSEQ multiplex PCR, and TCRdb kept only the in-frame ones, dropping some. This table has over 250,000 clones, 65% to 90% appearing once. Sequencing was carried out using peripheral blood. These receptors came from a middle-aged man with active or convalescent COVID-19.

This clone was counted a single time. This chain links TRBV14 with TRBJ2-7, with D possibly being TRBD2 (6 bases). The V gene's germline CDR1 is SGHDN and CDR2 FVKESK. Trimming cost V 5 bases and J 7 bases, with 12 bases left between them. This CDR3 contains 12 residues. CDR3 nucleotide sequence: TGTGCCAGCAGCGGGGGGTCAGGAGAGCAGTACTTC. Translating it yields CASSGGSGEQYF.

Worth noting for this clone: Other DNA sequences in this sample translate to the same CDR3. The chain joins TRBV30 to TRBJ2-1; no definite D call. The CDR3 consists of 12 residues. V was pared by 2 bases and J by 4 bases, with 6 bases between. Germline CDR1 and CDR2: GTSNPN and SVGIG (reference sequence). The CDR3 protein is CAWSPSYNEQFF. The CDR3 DNA follows: TGTGCCTGGAGTCCCTCTTACAATGAGCAGTTCTTC. The whole variable domain, remainder taken from reference TRBV30 and TRBJ2-1, is SQTIHQWPATLVQPVGSPLSLECTVEGTSNPNLYWYRQAAGRGLQLLFYSVGIGQISSEVPQNLSASRPQDRQFILSSKKLLLSDSGFYLCAWSPSYNEQFFGPGTRLTVL.

CDR3 DNA: TGTGCCAGCAGTTACTCAGGACAGGTTACCTACGAGCAGTACTTC. This gives the protein CASSYSGQVTYEQYF. The chain carries TRBV6-5 and TRBJ2-7, with TRBD1 matching over 7 bases. The CDR3 totals 15 residues. After removal of 0 bases from V and 2 bases from J, the junction contained 4 bases not matched to a gene. Germline CDR1 is MNHEY and CDR2 is SVGAGI.

This chain joins TRBV4-3 and TRBJ1-4; 8 nucleotides agree with TRBD1. Germline-derived CDR1 and CDR2 are LGHNA and YSLEER. V trimming: 0 bases; J trimming: 8 bases; junction bases outside the gene matches: 5. The CDR3 is 15 residues long. The CDR3, as DNA: TGCGCCAGCAGCCAAGAGACAGGGGTTCAGGAAAAACTGTTTTTT. Encoded protein: CASSQETGVQEKLFF.

The V and J genes are TRBV6-2 or TRBV6-3 and TRBJ2-1; TRBD1 might be the D (5 bases). Trimming shortened V by 5 bases and J by 0 bases, and 14 bases separated the two germline ends. The germline CDR1 and CDR2 sequences are MNHEY and SVGEGT. The CDR3 is made up of 16 amino acids. Written as DNA, the CDR3 is TGTGCCAGCAGTGACAGAACGAAGAGCTCCTACAATGAGCAGTTCTTC. Translated, it gives CASSDRTKSSYNEQFF.

V gene TRBV28 combines with J gene TRBJ2-5, with TRBD1 as a possible D gene (5 bases). Germline V gene lookup returns CDR1 MDHEN and CDR2 SYDVKM. This CDR3 has 14 residues. The V end lost 4 bases, the J end lost 4 bases, and 13 bases lay between the germline ends. CDR3 in DNA: TGTGCCAGCAGTTCATCAGGGTATGGAGAGACCCAGTACTTC. It codes for CASSSSGYGETQYF.

J is TRBJ1-1 and V is TRBV5-6; tentatively, D is TRBD1 (5 bases). V was shortened by 0 bases and J by 4 bases, with 10 bases between the two germline ends. CDR3 length: 14 residues. Germline assignment: CDR1 SGHDT and CDR2 YYEEEE. The CDR3 sequence: CASSLVRGGTEAFF. The CDR3 coding sequence is TGTGCCAGCAGCTTGGTAAGGGGAGGCACTGAAGCTTTCTTT.

CDR3 residues: CASSRLAGNYNEQFF. The CDR3 DNA sequence: TGCGCCAGCAGCCGACTAGCGGGAAACTACAATGAGCAGTTCTTC. The V and J genes are TRBV5-1 and TRBJ2-1, with 11 bases lining up with TRBD2. Germline assignment: CDR1 SGHRS and CDR2 YFSETQ. This CDR3 contains 15 residues. J gave up 3 bases and V 4 bases, and 3 bases lay outside the gene matches.

The chain is built from TRBV5-4 and TRBJ2-1; 13 bases align to TRBD2. This CDR3 is built from 14 residues. Unmatched junction bases numbered 4, after V lost 4 bases and J lost 9 bases. Germline V gene data show CDR1 as SGHNT and CDR2 as YYREEE (reference sequence). This CDR3 reads CASSPRLAGGEQFF. CDR3 DNA sequence: TGTGCCAGCAGCCCCCGACTAGCGGGGGGTGAGCAGTTCTTC.

This chain uses TRBV14 with TRBJ2-7, with D perhaps matching TRBD2 (5 bases). Per germline, CDR1 SGHDN and CDR2 FVKESK. The CDR3 covers 13 residues. The V end lost 5 bases, the J end lost 2 bases, and 10 bases lay between the germline ends. In DNA, the CDR3 is TGTGCCAGCAGCAGGAGGACTCCCTACGAGCAGTACTTC. It codes for CASSRRTPYEQYF.

CDR3 region: CASSQGTGTGNTIYF. The CDR3 DNA reads as TGTGCCAGCAGCCAAGGGACAGGGACTGGAAACACCATATATTTT. This chain connects TRBV3-1 (or the pseudogene TRBV3-2) to TRBJ1-3; 8 nucleotides line up with TRBD1. The CDR3 is 15 amino acids. J gave up 2 bases and V 1 base, and 1 base lay outside the gene matches. Germline-derived CDR1 and CDR2 are LGHDT and YNNKEL (reference sequence).

The CDR3: CASSPGVGTNYGYTF. Written as DNA, the CDR3 is TGTGCCAGCAGCCCCGGGGTGGGGACTAACTATGGCTACACCTTC. The V and J genes are TRBV5-4 and TRBJ1-2; D not certain. Per the germline V gene, CDR1 is SGHNT and CDR2 is YYREEE (reference sequence). The CDR3 loop spans 15 amino acids. V was shortened by 4 bases and J by 0 bases, with 13 bases between the two germline ends.

This chain joins TRBV5-1 and TRBJ2-7; 11 nucleotides line up with TRBD2. V lost 4 bases and J lost 4; bases outside the gene matches: 10. The V gene's germline CDR1 is SGHRS and CDR2 YFSETQ. The CDR3 has 16 residues. Here the CDR3 DNA reads TGCGCCAGCAGCCATGTAAGCGCTAGCGGGAGGTACGAGCAGTACTTC. Residues: CASSHVSASGRYEQYF.

The chain combines TRBV11-2 with TRBJ2-2, with TRBD1 matching 8 bases. CDR3 length: 16 amino acids. Trimming cost V 1 base and J 8 bases; bases outside gene matches: 9. Germline V gene lookup returns CDR1 SGHAT and CDR2 FQNNGV. CDR3 sequence: CASSLVLQGAGGELFF. As DNA, the CDR3 is TGTGCCAGCAGCTTAGTTCTCCAGGGGGCAGGTGGGGAGCTGTTTTTT.

The gene calls are TRBV5-6 and TRBJ2-3, with TRBD2 identical over 9 bases. Per the germline V gene, CDR1 is SGHDT and CDR2 is YYEEEE. V gave up 3 bases and J gave up 2 bases; unmatched junction bases: 4. The CDR3 has 15 amino acids. CDR3: CASSYSGSSTDTQYF. CDR3 bases: TGTGCCAGCAGCTATAGCGGGAGTTCCACAGATACGCAGTATTTT.

This clone was recorded once. The V call is TRBV20-1, the J call TRBJ2-1, with a weak D call TRBD2 (6 bases). The ends were cut back, 3 bases at V and 3 bases at J, with 12 bases in the middle. The CDR3 length is 14 residues. CDR1 DFQATT and CDR2 SNEGSKA come from the germline V gene (reference sequence). The CDR3 nucleotides are TGCAGTGCTAGTTTTTTGCGGGACTACAATGAGCAGTTCTTC. It codes for CSASFLRDYNEQFF.

The chain couples TRBV19 to TRBJ1-4; 7 nucleotides agree with TRBD1. In germline, CDR1 is LNHDA, CDR2 SQIVND (reference sequence). The CDR3 is made up of 13 amino acids. Unmatched junction bases numbered 4, after V lost 4 bases and J lost 8 bases. As DNA, the CDR3 is TGTGCCAGTAGTAACGACAGGGCCGAAAAACTGTTTTTT. Translating gives CASSNDRAEKLFF.

V is TRBV12-3 or TRBV12-4 and J is TRBJ1-4; the D is unclear. The CDR3 extends over 13 amino acids. With 3 bases removed from V and 7 bases from J, the gap between germline ends came to 9 bases. The CDR3: CASSLGIVEKLFF. As DNA, the CDR3 is TGTGCCAGCAGTTTGGGCATTGTTGAAAAACTGTTTTTT.

The chain joins TRBV7-2 to TRBJ2-7; TRBD1 is a possible D gene (5 bases). Germline assignment: CDR1 SGHTA and CDR2 FQGNSA. V lost 1 base, J lost 2 bases, and 12 bases lay in between. CDR3 length: 15 residues. In nucleotides, the CDR3 is TGTGCCAGCAGCTTAGAGGGGCGGCTGCCCTACGAGCAGTACTTC. Its translation is CASSLEGRLPYEQYF.

The V call is TRBV5-1, the J call TRBJ2-7; a possible D gene is TRBD1 (6 bases). Germline CDR1 is SGHRS and CDR2 is YFSETQ. Trimming removed 3 bases from V and 7 bases from J, with 17 bases in between. CDR3 size: 14 residues. This CDR3 is CASSSGEQGGEQYF. As DNA, the CDR3 is TGCGCCAGCAGCTCAGGGGAACAGGGCGGAGAGCAGTACTTC. The variable domain in full, with the rest retrieved from reference TRBV5-1 and TRBJ2-7, is KAGVTQTPRYLIKTRGQQVTLSCSPISGHRSVSWYQQTPGQGLQFLFEYFSETQRNKGNFPGRFSGRQFSNSRSEMNVSTLELGDSALYLCASSSGEQGGEQYFGPGTRLTVT.

The chain has TRBV12-3 or TRBV12-4 and TRBJ2-7, with D possibly being TRBD2 (6 bases). V shed 1 base and J shed 5 bases, with 9 bases lying between them. The CDR3 length is 13 residues. CDR3 residues: CASSLGLANEQYF. The DNA for the CDR3 is TGTGCCAGCAGTTTAGGCCTAGCGAACGAGCAGTACTTC.

The chain has TRBV15 and TRBJ2-1, with D unclear. V was trimmed by 5 bases and J by 1 base, leaving 12 bases between them. This CDR3 comprises 15 residues. The germline CDR1 and CDR2 sequences are LNHNV and YYDKDF (reference sequence). The CDR3 DNA reads TGTGCCACCAGCTTCGATGGAGTTTCCTACAATGAGCAGTTCTTC. Translation: CATSFDGVSYNEQFF.

The genes are TRBV5-4 and TRBJ2-2; D is uncertain. The CDR3 is 14 residues long. Trimming removed 1 base at V and 8 bases at J, with 12 bases between. Germline CDR1 SGHNT, CDR2 YYREEE (reference sequence). CDR3 region: CASSLYGGMGELFF. The CDR3 bases are TGTGCCAGCAGCTTGTACGGCGGTATGGGGGAGCTGTTTTTT.

The CDR3 protein is CASSLSGFALTPHYGYTF. CDR3 nucleotides: TGTGCCAGCAGCTTGAGCGGGTTTGCCCTTACCCCACACTATGGCTACACCTTC. This chain connects TRBV5-6 to TRBJ1-2; no reliable D call. Germline V gene sequence: CDR1 SGHDT, CDR2 YYEEEE. The CDR3 is made up of 18 amino acids. V shed 1 base and J shed 3 bases, with 22 bases lying between them.

This sequence joins TRBV7-9 and TRBJ1-2, with D uncertain. Trimming removed 1 base from V and 5 bases from J, with 5 bases in between. Germline V lookup: CDR1 SEHNR, CDR2 FQNEAQ (reference sequence). This CDR3 spans 12 amino acids. CDR3 DNA: TGTGCCAGCAGCTTAGACAGATATGGCTACACCTTC. Residues: CASSLDRYGYTF.

The V and J genes are TRBV3-1 (or the pseudogene TRBV3-2) and TRBJ1-1, with 8 positions matching TRBD1. V lost 4 bases to trimming and J lost 1 base; unmatched junction nucleotides: 8. The CDR3 totals 16 residues. The germline V gene has CDR1 LGHDT and CDR2 YNNKEL (reference sequence). CDR3 residues: CASSPLDRARNTEAFF. The CDR3 nucleotides are TGTGCCAGCAGCCCCCTGGACAGGGCAAGGAACACTGAAGCTTTCTTT.

The chain employs TRBV7-3 and TRBJ2-7; TRBD2 is a possible D gene (6 bases). Germline V gives CDR1 SGHTA, CDR2 FQGTGA. This CDR3 has 13 residues. Trimming cost V 4 bases and J 6 bases, with 13 bases left between them. The CDR3 coding sequence is TGTGCCAGCAGCTCCGGAGCGGGTACCGAGCAGTACTTC. Translated, it gives CASSSGAGTEQYF.

This sequence joins TRBV5-4 and TRBJ2-7, with 14 bases aligning to TRBD2. Germline loops: CDR1 SGHNT, CDR2 YYREEE (reference sequence). V dropped 0 bases and J dropped 3; count of bases not matched to a gene: 5. The CDR3 runs 17 residues. CDR3 in DNA: TGTGCCAGCAGCTTGGCGGGACTAGCGGGAGCGGGCTACGAGCAGTACTTC. It codes for CASSLAGLAGAGYEQYF. Using reference TRBV5-4 and TRBJ2-7 for the parts outside the CDR3, the full variable domain is ETGVTQSPTHLIKTRGQQVTLRCSSQSGHNTVSWYQQALGQGPQFIFQYYREEENGRGNFPPRFSGLQFPNYSSELNVNALELDDSALYLCASSLAGLAGAGYEQYFGPGTRLTVT.

In this sample, this clone turned up once. The rearrangement links TRBV30 to TRBJ1-6; 9 bases match TRBD1. Trimming cost V 2 bases and J 2 bases; bases outside gene matches: 10. This CDR3 has 18 residues. Germline V gene sequence: CDR1 GTSNPN, CDR2 SVGIG (reference sequence). CDR3 coding DNA: TGTGCCTGGAGTCTACAGGGGGCAGGAAGGCCCTATAATTCACCCCTCCACTTT. Residues: CAWSLQGAGRPYNSPLHF.

About this clone itself: The identical CDR3 is also encoded by other nucleotide sequences in the sample. This chain uses TRBV20-1 with TRBJ2-5; D is unresolved. CDR3 size: 11 residues. Germline CDR1 DFQATT, CDR2 SNEGSKA (reference sequence). The V gene lost 6 bases and the J gene lost 5 bases, with 10 bases spanning the gap. CDR3: CSATGGETQYF. CDR3 bases: TGCAGTGCCACGGGTGGGGAGACCCAGTACTTC.

The rearrangement links TRBV4-1 to TRBJ2-3, with TRBD2 identical over 9 bases. CDR3 length: 15 amino acids. The junction had 6 bases not matched to a gene; V was cut back by 4 bases and J by 4 bases. Germline V gene lookup returns CDR1 MGHRA and CDR2 YSYEKL. CDR3 residues: CASSLSGGPADTQYF. The CDR3, as DNA: TGCGCCAGCAGCCTTAGCGGGGGCCCGGCAGATACGCAGTATTTT.

The gene calls are TRBV7-3 and TRBJ2-2; maybe TRBD2 (6 bases). The CDR3 is made up of 16 amino acids. Germline lookup yields CDR1 SGHTA and CDR2 FQGTGA. V was trimmed by 5 bases and J by 1 base, leaving 14 bases between them. This CDR3 reads CASSPSYGRNTGELFF. In DNA form, the CDR3 reads TGTGCCAGCAGCCCCTCATACGGGAGGAACACCGGGGAGCTGTTTTTT.